Shown below are 18 T cell receptor beta chains from a single sample sequenced in a study of CD8+ T cells in alopecia areata. Separation of pooled cutaneous lymph node cells was by sorting with CD4, CD8alpha, NKG2D, NKG2ACE and other markers. RNA, once extracted, was reverse transcribed into cDNA for use as the sequencing template. TCRdb's copy holds only in-frame clones and misses some; the assay was immunoSEQ multiplex PCR. This sample has 250,000 or so clones and no singletons, with more than 0.95% in the ten largest. The sequenced sample consisted of CD4+ T cells sorted from a lymph node. All receptors derive from a C3H/HeJ mouse with alopecia areata. The mice in this strain carry MHC haplotype H2-k.

Remarks on this clone: Gene names denote mouse genes. The CDR3 end falls 4 residues outside the read, so it is completed with the germline J gene. The J gene is TRBJ2-7, the V gene TRBV29; D is possibly TRBD2 (7 bases). CDR3 length: 12 amino acids. Looked up from germline, CDR1 is MSHET and CDR2 is SYDVDS. V lost 6 bases to trimming and J lost 3 bases, with 9 bases between them. CDR3 residues: CASRGGGYEQYF. Partial CDR3 DNA: TGTGCTAGCAGAGGGGGGGGCTAT.

With regard to this clone: A much larger clone differs from this one at a single base, so this may be a read error. Gene names are mouse gene names. The CDR3 end falls 4 residues outside the read, so it is completed with the germline J gene. This sequence joins TRBV13-2 and TRBJ1-2; TRBD1 is a possible D gene (5 bases). The CDR3 runs to 13 residues. The V gene's germline CDR1 is NNHNN and CDR2 SYGAGS (reference sequence). The V and J ends lost 3 bases and 1 base respectively, with 7 bases between them. Partial CDR3 DNA: TGTGCCAGCGGTGGGACAAAAAACTCC. Its protein product is CASGGTKNS. The whole CDR3 is CASGGTKNSDYTF.

With regard to this clone: The gene names given are mouse names. The CDR3 is cut off 4 residues early in the read; its end comes from the germline J gene. The chain uses TRBV1 and TRBJ2-7, with TRBD2 matching over 10 bases. The V and J ends lost 3 bases and 3 bases, in that order; junction bases with no gene match: 5. The V gene's germline CDR1 is NSQYPW and CDR2 LRSPGD (reference sequence). The CDR3 sequence is 15 residues long. CDR3 DNA (partial): TGCACCTGCAGTGCCGCCGGGACTGGGGACTAT. Amino acids: CTCSAAGTGDY. The whole CDR3 protein is CTCSAAGTGDYEQYF.

This clone showed up many times. Gene names and germline match the mouse. The read ends 4 residues early relative to the CDR3; the germline J gene fills the gap. The chain employs TRBV14 and TRBJ2-2; possible D gene TRBD1, 5 bases. From germline, CDR1 is SGHDT and CDR2 FRDEAV. V lost 5 bases, J lost 2 bases, and 7 bases lay in between. The CDR3 is made up of 13 amino acids. The part of the CDR3 DNA that was read is TGTGCCAGCAGCCCAGGGAACACCGGG. Residues: CASSPGNTG. The complete CDR3 sequence is CASSPGNTGQLYF.

Comments on this clone: Genes here carry mouse names. The read ends 4 residues shy of where the CDR3 ends; the end is completed using the germline J gene. V usage is TRBV1 and J usage is TRBJ1-2; 11 nucleotides line up with TRBD1. Germline V gene data show CDR1 as NSQYPW and CDR2 as LRSPGD (reference sequence). With 0 bases clipped from V and 0 bases from J, the junction kept 6 bases outside the gene matches. This CDR3 contains 18 residues. The part of the CDR3 DNA that was read is TGCACCTGCAGTGCAGATCTGGGGACAGGGGGGACAAACTCC. The encoded protein is CTCSADLGTGGTNS. The entire CDR3 reads CTCSADLGTGGTNSDYTF.

Remarks on this clone: Genes and germline are mouse. The read comes to an end 4 residues before the CDR3 does, leaving the germline J gene to fill in the end. At the DNA level, this CDR3 is encoded by other sequences in the same sample as well. The genes are TRBV19 and TRBJ2-4; 7 bases fit TRBD2. The V gene end was trimmed by 1 base and the J gene end by 1 base; junction bases not matched to a gene: 0. CDR1 and CDR2 (germline): FNHDT, SITEND (reference sequence). This CDR3 spans 14 amino acids. Partial CDR3 DNA: TGTGCCAGCAGTATAACTGGGGGTCAAAAC. Residues: CASSITGGQN. The full-length CDR3 reads as CASSITGGQNTLYF.

For this clone: Gene labels here are mouse ones. The CDR3 extends 3 residues past the end of the read, so its final part is completed from the germline J gene. The same CDR3 arises from other DNA sequences in this sample as well. The V call is TRBV5, the J call TRBJ1-6; D is unclear. TRBJ1-6 is an ORF, with its function uncertain. With 0 bases removed from V and 7 bases from J, the gap between germline ends came to 4 bases. Germline loops: CDR1 LGHNA, CDR2 YNLKQL (reference sequence). This CDR3 is 13 amino acids long. Here the CDR3 reads CASSQERNSPLYF. Incomplete CDR3 DNA: TGTGCCAGCAGCCAAGAAAGGAATTCGCCC.

In the case of this clone: A much larger clone lies a single base off, so this may be a read error. Gene names and germline refer to mouse. The sequence runs out 4 residues before the end of the CDR3; the remainder is reconstructed from the germline J gene. V usage is TRBV13-1 and J usage is TRBJ2-1, with TRBD1 matching 7 bases. The germline CDR1 and CDR2 sequences are NSHNY and SYGAGN. The CDR3 contains 14 residues. V lost 4 bases and J lost 4; bases outside the gene matches: 5. Incomplete CDR3 DNA: TGTGCCAGCAGTCCGGGACAGAAATATGCT. This codes for CASSPGQKYA. The full CDR3 reads CASSPGQKYAEQFF.

This clone was picked up a small number of times. Mouse names are used for the genes. The read halts 4 residues ahead of the CDR3 end, with the missing end drawn from the germline J gene. The genes are TRBV13-1 and TRBJ2-1; D perhaps matches TRBD2 (7 bases). The CDR3 consists of 17 residues. Germline lookup yields CDR1 NSHNY and CDR2 SYGAGN. Between the trimmed V and J ends, which lost 0 bases and 6 bases, there was a span of 19 bases. CDR3 loop: CASSDAWGRAGVAEQFF. The DNA read from the CDR3 is TGTGCCAGCAGTGATGCCTGGGGGCGCGCGGGGGTTGCT.

In its sample, this clone was seen a few times. Each gene name is a mouse one. The read ends 4 residues early relative to the CDR3; the germline J gene fills the gap. The chain uses TRBV13-2 and TRBJ2-5; D not certain. The V end was cut by 5 bases, the J end by 2 bases, with 6 bases between. Germline loops: CDR1 NNHNN, CDR2 SYGAGS (reference sequence). The CDR3 is 12 amino acids. The sequenced CDR3 bases are TGTGCCAGCGGCCCTCCCCAAGAC. Translated: CASGPPQD. The whole CDR3 sequence is CASGPPQDTQYF.

With respect to this clone: Mouse gene names and germline throughout. Coverage ceases 4 residues before the CDR3 finishes, and the germline J gene fills in the end. V usage is TRBV13-2 and J usage is TRBJ2-2; 10 nucleotides agree with TRBD1. V lost 3 bases to trimming and J lost 4 bases; unmatched junction nucleotides: 6. The length of the CDR3 is 16 residues. Germline V gene lookup returns CDR1 NNHNN and CDR2 SYGAGS (reference sequence). CDR3 bases read: TGTGCCAGCGGTGCCCCGGGACAGGGGTCCACCGGG. As protein: CASGAPGQGSTG. The entire CDR3 reads CASGAPGQGSTGQLYF.

On this clone: Gene names refer to mouse genes. CDR3 loop: CASSSDRSSYEQYF. CDR3 DNA (partial): TGTGCCAGCAGTTCAGACAGGAGCTCCTAT. The chain links TRBV19 to TRBJ2-7, with D perhaps TRBD1 (6 bases). The CDR3 is cut off 4 residues early in the read; its end comes from the germline J gene. V was shortened by 4 bases and J by 0 bases, with 11 bases between the two germline ends. Germline V CDR1 and CDR2: FNHDT, SITEND (reference sequence). This CDR3 has 14 residues.

A remark on this clone: Each gene name is a mouse one. The CDR3 end falls 4 residues outside the read, so it is completed with the germline J gene. The J gene is TRBJ2-3, the V gene TRBV13-3; 12 bases match TRBD2. Germline V gene data show CDR1 as NNHDY and CDR2 as SYVADS. CDR3 length: 17 amino acids. Unmatched junction bases numbered 6, after V lost 4 bases and J lost 0 bases. The CDR3 bases that were read are TGTGCCAGCAGTCGCGACTGGGGGGGCTATAGTGCAGAA. Amino acids: CASSRDWGGYSAE. The full CDR3 is CASSRDWGGYSAETLYF.

This clone has only a few counts. Gene and germline names: mouse. The read finishes 3 residues shy of the CDR3 end, and the germline J gene is used to complete it. This chain links TRBV1 with TRBJ1-6, with D unclear. TRBJ1-6 is an open reading frame whose function is uncertain. The CDR3 extends over 14 amino acids. CDR1 and CDR2 from the germline V gene are NSQYPW and LRSPGD (reference sequence). The V and J ends lost 3 bases and 4 bases respectively, with 7 bases between them. This CDR3 reads CTCSAQHYNSPLYF. CDR3 DNA (partial): TGCACCTGCAGTGCTCAGCATTATAATTCGCCC.

In this sample, this clone turned up many times. Here the gene names and germline are mouse. From the germline J gene comes the end of the CDR3, since the read stops 4 residues before it. V usage is TRBV17 and J usage is TRBJ2-5; no firm D call. The CDR3 loop spans 12 amino acids. Germline CDR1 reads MNHDT; CDR2 reads YYDKIL. CDR3 DNA, as far as it was read: TGTGCTAGCAGTAGCCAGAAAGAC. It translates to CASSSQKD. The entire CDR3 sequence reads CASSSQKDTQYF.

This clone showed up just a few times. The germline and genes are mouse ones. From the germline J gene comes the end of the CDR3, since the read stops 4 residues before it. The chain joins TRBV2 to TRBJ2-5, with 8 bases lining up with TRBD2. The ends lost 0 bases at V and 2 bases at J; junction bases unmatched: 4. This CDR3 region has 16 residues. Germline V CDR1 and CDR2: LGHNA, YSYQKL. The CDR3: CASSQDWGAGQDTQYF. Incomplete CDR3 DNA: TGTGCCAGCAGCCAAGACTGGGGGGCGGGCCAAGAC.

This clone was seen a handful of times. Gene names and germline match the mouse. Read sequence stops 4 residues before the CDR3 end, and the germline J gene provides the missing end. Additional DNA sequences in this sample encode the identical CDR3. The J gene is TRBJ2-3, the V gene TRBV19; D is undetermined. Germline CDR1 reads FNHDT; CDR2 reads SITEND (reference sequence). CDR3 size: 15 residues. Trimming stripped 0 bases from V and 0 bases from J, with 8 bases between. CDR3 in amino acids: CASSIAQSSAETLYF. CDR3 DNA (partial): TGTGCCAGCAGTATAGCACAGTCTAGTGCAGAA.

As to this clone: Any gene name here is a mouse gene name. The sequenced fragment ends 4 residues before the CDR3 boundary, so the rest is inferred from the germline J gene. The chain combines TRBV5 with TRBJ1-1, with 7 nucleotides matching TRBD1. Germline loops: CDR1 LGHNA, CDR2 YNLKQL (reference sequence). The CDR3 loop spans 15 amino acids. The V gene end was trimmed by 5 bases and the J gene end by 0 bases; junction bases not matched to a gene: 6. The CDR3 region is CASSYRDSANTEVFF. The sequenced part of the CDR3 DNA is TGTGCCAGCAGCTACCGGGACAGTGCAAACACA.